The entry below gives a single TCR beta chain sequence along with its context. Adult donors, all healthy and HIV-negative, had no recent acute infections or vaccinations. In the source study's methods: In the immunoSEQ data, sequences were junction-only and lacked quality scores, so filtering differed. Only in-frame clones appear in the TCRdb table, and some are missing; sequencing was by immunoSEQ multiplex PCR. That table furnishes V, J and clone size, whereas the DNA furnished D and trimming. The data show some 470,000 clones, with 76% seen just once and approximately 13% held by the top ten. This entry is derived from a study of shared clonotypes between healthy human individuals. The germline V and J ends were trimmed by 0 bases and 2 bases, with 8 bases remaining between them. Per the germline V gene, CDR1 is KGHSH and CDR2 is LQKENI. This CDR3 has 14 residues.

The clonotype originates from a woman aged 40 to 50 in good health. Some clones in this sample may be carry-over from other donors' samples. The sample was PBMCs. This sequence joins TRBV18 and TRBJ2-7, with no clear D. The CDR3 loop is CASSPPEGTYEQYF. The CDR3 DNA is TGTGCCAGCTCACCACCGGAAGGAACCTACGAGCAGTACTTC. Combining the CDR3 with reference TRBV18 and TRBJ2-7 gives the whole variable domain NAGVMQNPRHLVRRRGQEARLRCSPMKGHSHVYWYRQLPEEGLKFMVYLQKENIIDESGMPKERFSAEFPKEGPSILRIQQVVRGDSAAYFCASSPPEGTYEQYFGPGTRLTVT.